This TCR beta chain came from a study of blood T cell repertoires in COVID-19. The data were produced by immunoSEQ multiplex PCR, yet TCRdb's version contains in-frame clones alone and is incomplete. The sample contains 300,000 to 400,000 clones, 70% to 90% of which appear only once. Unmatched junction bases numbered 10, after V lost 0 bases and J lost 9 bases. Germline V gene data show CDR1 as SEHNR and CDR2 as FQNEAQ (reference sequence). The CDR3 spans 17 residues. The receptor's source is a woman aged 30 to 39 with COVID-19, enrolled during active disease. Sequencing was carried out using peripheral blood. The V gene is TRBV7-9, the J gene TRBJ2-1, with 11 bases that match TRBD2. The CDR3 sequence is CASSLARLAGSSGEQFF. The CDR3 coding sequence is TGTGCCAGCAGCTTAGCGCGACTAGCGGGGTCTTCAGGTGAGCAGTTCTTC.